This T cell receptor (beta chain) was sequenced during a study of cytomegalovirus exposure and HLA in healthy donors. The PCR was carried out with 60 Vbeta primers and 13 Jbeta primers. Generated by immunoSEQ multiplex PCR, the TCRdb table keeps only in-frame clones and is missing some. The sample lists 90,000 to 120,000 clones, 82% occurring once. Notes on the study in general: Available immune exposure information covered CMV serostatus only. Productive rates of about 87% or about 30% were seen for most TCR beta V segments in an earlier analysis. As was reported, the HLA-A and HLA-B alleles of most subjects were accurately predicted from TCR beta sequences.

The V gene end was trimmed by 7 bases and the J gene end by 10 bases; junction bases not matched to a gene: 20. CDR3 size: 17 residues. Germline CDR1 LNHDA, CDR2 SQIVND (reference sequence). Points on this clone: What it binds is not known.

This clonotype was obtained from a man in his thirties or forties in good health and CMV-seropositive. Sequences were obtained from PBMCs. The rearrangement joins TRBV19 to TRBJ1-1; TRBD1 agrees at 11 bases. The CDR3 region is CASMRTGGVGGSVRAFF. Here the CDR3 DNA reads TGTGCCAGTATGAGGACAGGGGGCGTGGGCGGGTCTGTCCGAGCTTTCTTT.